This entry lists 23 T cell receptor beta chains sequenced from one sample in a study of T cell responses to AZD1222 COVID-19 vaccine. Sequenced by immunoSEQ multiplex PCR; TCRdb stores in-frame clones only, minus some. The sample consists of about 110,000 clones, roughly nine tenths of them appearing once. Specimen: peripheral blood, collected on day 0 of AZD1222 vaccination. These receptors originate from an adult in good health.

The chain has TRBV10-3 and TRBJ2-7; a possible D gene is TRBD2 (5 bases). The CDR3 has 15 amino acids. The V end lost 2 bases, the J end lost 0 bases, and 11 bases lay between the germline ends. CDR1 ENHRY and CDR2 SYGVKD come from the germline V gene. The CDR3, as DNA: TGTGCCATCAGTGAGGAGGGCTTTAGCTCCTACGAGCAGTACTTC. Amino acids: CAISEEGFSSYEQYF.

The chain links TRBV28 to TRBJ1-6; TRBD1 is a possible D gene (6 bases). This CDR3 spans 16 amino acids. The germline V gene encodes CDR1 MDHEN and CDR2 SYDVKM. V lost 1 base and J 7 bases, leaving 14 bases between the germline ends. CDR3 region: CASSLLVGTRNSPLHF. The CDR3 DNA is TGTGCCAGCAGTTTATTAGTCGGGACAAGAAATTCACCCCTCCACTTT.

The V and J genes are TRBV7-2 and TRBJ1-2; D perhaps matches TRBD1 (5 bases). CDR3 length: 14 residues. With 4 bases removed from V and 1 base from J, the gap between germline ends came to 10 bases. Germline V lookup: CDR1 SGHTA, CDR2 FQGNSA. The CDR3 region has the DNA TGTGCCAGCAGCTCCGGGGACGGTAACTATGGCTACACCTTC. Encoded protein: CASSSGDGNYGYTF.

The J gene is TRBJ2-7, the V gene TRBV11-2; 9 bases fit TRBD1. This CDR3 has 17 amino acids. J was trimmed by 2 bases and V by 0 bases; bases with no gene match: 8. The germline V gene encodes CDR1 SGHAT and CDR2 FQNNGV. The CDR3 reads CASSLDGSGTGTYEQYF. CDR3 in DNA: TGTGCCAGCAGCTTAGATGGATCCGGGACAGGGACCTACGAGCAGTACTTC.

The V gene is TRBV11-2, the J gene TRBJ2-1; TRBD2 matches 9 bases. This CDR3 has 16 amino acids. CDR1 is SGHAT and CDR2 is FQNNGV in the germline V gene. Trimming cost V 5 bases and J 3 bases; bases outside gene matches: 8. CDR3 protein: CASSPQGTSNYNEQFF. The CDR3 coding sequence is TGTGCCAGCAGCCCTCAAGGGACTAGCAACTACAATGAGCAGTTCTTC.

In DNA, the CDR3 is TGTGCCAGCAGCCACGGGGGAAATACTGCAGATACGCAGTATTTT. It yields the protein CASSHGGNTADTQYF. V usage is TRBV7-3 and J usage is TRBJ2-3, with D possibly matching TRBD2 (6 bases). The germline V gene encodes CDR1 SGHTA and CDR2 FQGTGA. Trimming took off 5 bases at V and 4 bases at J, with 16 bases between the two ends. There are 15 residues in the CDR3.

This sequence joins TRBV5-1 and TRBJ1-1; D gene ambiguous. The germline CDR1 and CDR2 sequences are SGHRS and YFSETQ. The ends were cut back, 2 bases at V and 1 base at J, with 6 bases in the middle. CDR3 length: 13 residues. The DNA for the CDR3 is TGCGCCAGCAGCTTCGATACGAACACTGAAGCTTTCTTT. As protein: CASSFDTNTEAFF.

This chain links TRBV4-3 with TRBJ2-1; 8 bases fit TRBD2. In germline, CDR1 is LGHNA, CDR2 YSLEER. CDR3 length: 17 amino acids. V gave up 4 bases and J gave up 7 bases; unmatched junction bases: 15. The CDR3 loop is CASSPAGGGRVRNEQFF. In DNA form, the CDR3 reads TGCGCCAGCAGCCCCGCCGGGGGGGGGAGGGTCCGGAATGAGCAGTTCTTC.

In nucleotides, the CDR3 is TGCGCCAGCAGCTTGGACTCCGGGACAGGGGATTCACCCCTCCACTTT. Encoded protein: CASSLDSGTGDSPLHF. This chain joins TRBV5-1 and TRBJ1-6, with 10 bases aligning to TRBD1. The CDR3 loop spans 16 amino acids. V shed 0 bases and J 8 bases; nucleotides not matched to a gene: 5. From germline, CDR1 is SGHRS and CDR2 YFSETQ. The full variable domain, completed using reference TRBV5-1 and TRBJ1-6, is KAGVTQTPRYLIKTRGQQVTLSCSPISGHRSVSWYQQTPGQGLQFLFEYFSETQRNKGNFPGRFSGRQFSNSRSEMNVSTLELGDSALYLCASSLDSGTGDSPLHFGNGTRLTVT.

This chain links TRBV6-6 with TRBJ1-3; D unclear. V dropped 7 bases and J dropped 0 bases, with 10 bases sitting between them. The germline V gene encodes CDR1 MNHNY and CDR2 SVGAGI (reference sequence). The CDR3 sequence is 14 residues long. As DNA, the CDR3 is TGTGCCAGCAAAGACTGGTACTCTGGAAACACCATATATTTT. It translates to CASKDWYSGNTIYF.

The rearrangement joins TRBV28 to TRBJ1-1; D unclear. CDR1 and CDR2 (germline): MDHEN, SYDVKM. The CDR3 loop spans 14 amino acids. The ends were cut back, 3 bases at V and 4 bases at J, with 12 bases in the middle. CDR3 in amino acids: CASSFLRRVTEAFF. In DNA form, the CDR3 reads TGTGCCAGCAGTTTCCTCCGCCGGGTCACTGAAGCTTTCTTT.

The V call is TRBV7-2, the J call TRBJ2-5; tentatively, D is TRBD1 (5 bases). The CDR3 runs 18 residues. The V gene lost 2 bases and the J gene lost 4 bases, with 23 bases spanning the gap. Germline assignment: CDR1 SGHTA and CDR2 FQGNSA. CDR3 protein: CASSLRSASLGVAETQYF. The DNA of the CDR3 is TGTGCCAGCAGCTTAAGGTCGGCTAGTTTAGGGGTGGCAGAGACCCAGTACTTC. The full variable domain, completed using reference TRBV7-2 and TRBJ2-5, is GAGVSQSPSNKVTEKGKDVELRCDPISGHTALYWYRQSLGQGLEFLIYFQGNSAPDKSGLPSDRFSAERTGGSVSTLTIQRTQQEDSAVYLCASSLRSASLGVAETQYFGPGTRLLVL.

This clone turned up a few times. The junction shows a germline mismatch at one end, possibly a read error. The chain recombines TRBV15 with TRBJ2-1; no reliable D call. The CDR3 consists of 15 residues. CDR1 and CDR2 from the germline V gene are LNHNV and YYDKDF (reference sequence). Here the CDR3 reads CATSSSFHSDNEQFF. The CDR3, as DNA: TGTGCCACCAGCAGTTCATTCCACTCCGACAATGAGCAGTTCTTC.

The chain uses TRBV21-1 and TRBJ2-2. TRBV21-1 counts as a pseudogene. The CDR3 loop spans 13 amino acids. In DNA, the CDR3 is TGTGCCAGCAGCAACGGACCGAGCGGGGAGCTGTTTTTT. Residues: CASSNGPSGELFF.

The CDR3 bases are TGTGCCTGTCTCCTCTGGGGGGTTGGAGCGGGAGTCGTCTCCTACAATGAGCAGTTCTTC. Translation gives CACLLWGVGAGVVSYNEQFF. J is TRBJ2-1 and V is TRBV30, with 8 nucleotides matching TRBD2. The CDR3 has 20 amino acids. Germline lookup yields CDR1 GTSNPN and CDR2 SVGIG (reference sequence). V gave up 6 bases and J gave up 0 bases; unmatched junction bases: 22.

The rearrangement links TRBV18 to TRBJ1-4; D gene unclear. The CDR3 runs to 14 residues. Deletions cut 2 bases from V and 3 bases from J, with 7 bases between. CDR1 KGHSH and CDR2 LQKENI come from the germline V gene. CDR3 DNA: TGTGCCAGCTCACCAGGTACAGCTAATGAAAAACTGTTTTTT. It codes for CASSPGTANEKLFF.

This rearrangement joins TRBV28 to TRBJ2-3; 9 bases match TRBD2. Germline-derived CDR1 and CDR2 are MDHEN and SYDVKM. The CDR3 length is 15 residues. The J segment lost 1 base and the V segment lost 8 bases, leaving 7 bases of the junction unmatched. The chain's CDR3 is CASRSGGGGTDTQYF. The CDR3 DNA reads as TGTGCCAGCCGCTCGGGCGGGGGGGGCACAGATACGCAGTATTTT.

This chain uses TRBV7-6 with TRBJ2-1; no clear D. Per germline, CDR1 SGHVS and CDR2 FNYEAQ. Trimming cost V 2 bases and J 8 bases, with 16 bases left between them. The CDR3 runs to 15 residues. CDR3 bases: TGTGCCAGCAGCTTAAAAAGCCTTCCTACGTATGAGCAGTTCTTC. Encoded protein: CASSLKSLPTYEQFF.

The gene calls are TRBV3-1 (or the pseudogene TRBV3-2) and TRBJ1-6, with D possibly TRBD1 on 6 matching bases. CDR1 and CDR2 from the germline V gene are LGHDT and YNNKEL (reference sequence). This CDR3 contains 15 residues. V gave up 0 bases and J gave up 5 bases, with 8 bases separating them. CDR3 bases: TGTGCCAGCAGCCAAGACAGGGGAAATAATTCACCCCTCCACTTT. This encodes CASSQDRGNNSPLHF.

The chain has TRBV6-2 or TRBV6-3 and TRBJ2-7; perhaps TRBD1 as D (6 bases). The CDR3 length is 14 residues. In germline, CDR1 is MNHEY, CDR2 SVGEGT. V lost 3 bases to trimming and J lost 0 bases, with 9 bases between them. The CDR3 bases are TGTGCCAGCAGTTATGAGGGGGACTCCTACGAGCAGTACTTC. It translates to CASSYEGDSYEQYF.

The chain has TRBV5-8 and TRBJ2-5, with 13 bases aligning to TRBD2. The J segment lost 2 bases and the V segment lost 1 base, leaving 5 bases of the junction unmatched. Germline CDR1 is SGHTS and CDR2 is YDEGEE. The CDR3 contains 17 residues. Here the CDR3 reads CASSLPGTSGVQETQYF. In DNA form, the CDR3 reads TGTGCCAGCAGCTTGCCTGGGACTAGCGGGGTACAAGAGACCCAGTACTTC.

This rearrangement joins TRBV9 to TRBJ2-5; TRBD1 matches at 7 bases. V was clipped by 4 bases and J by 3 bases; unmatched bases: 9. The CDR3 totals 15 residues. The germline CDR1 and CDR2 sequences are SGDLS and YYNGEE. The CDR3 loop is CASSSTSGTEETQYF. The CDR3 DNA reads TGTGCCAGCAGCTCAACATCCGGGACAGAAGAGACCCAGTACTTC.

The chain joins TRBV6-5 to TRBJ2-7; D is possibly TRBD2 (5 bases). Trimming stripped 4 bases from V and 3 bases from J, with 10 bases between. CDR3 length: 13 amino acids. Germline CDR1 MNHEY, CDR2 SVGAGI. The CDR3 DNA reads TGTGCCAGCAGTTTTCTAGCCGGCTACGAGCAGTACTTC. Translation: CASSFLAGYEQYF.